The 21 T cell receptor beta chains below were found in one sample sequenced in a study of blood T cell repertoires in COVID-19. Only in-frame clones appear in the TCRdb table, and some are missing; sequencing was by immunoSEQ multiplex PCR. The sample holds roughly 310,000 clones; 89% are singletons and the top ten take about 9.9%. Sequences were obtained from PBMCs or T cells enriched from blood (not recorded which). These receptors came from a woman aged 40 to 55 who had recovered from COVID-19.

The rearrangement links TRBV4-3 to TRBJ1-3, with D possibly being TRBD1 (6 bases). CDR1 and CDR2 (germline): LGHNA, YSLEER. Trimming pared 1 base from V and 2 bases from J, leaving 9 bases between. The CDR3 runs to 15 residues. As DNA, the CDR3 is TGCGCCAGCAGCCAAGGGGGGCTCCCTGGAAACACCATATATTTT. This encodes CASSQGGLPGNTIYF.

The rearrangement joins TRBV29-1 to TRBJ2-3, with D perhaps TRBD2 (7 bases). The CDR3 runs to 14 residues. Trimming stripped 4 bases from V and 1 base from J, with 12 bases between. Germline values: CDR1 SQVTM, CDR2 ANQGSEA. The CDR3 sequence: CSVAREGGTDTQYF. CDR3 in DNA: TGCAGCGTTGCGAGGGAGGGGGGCACAGATACGCAGTATTTT.

The chain uses TRBV6-5 and TRBJ2-5; no firm D call. CDR1 MNHEY and CDR2 SVGAGI come from the germline V gene. The V and J ends lost 7 bases and 5 bases respectively, with 8 bases between them. This CDR3 has 11 amino acids. The CDR3 region has the DNA TGTGCCAGCATTTTCAGGGAGACCCAGTACTTC. Translation: CASIFRETQYF.

The J gene is TRBJ2-3, the V gene TRBV7-2; 8 bases map to TRBD2. V was pared by 5 bases and J by 6 bases, with 7 bases of the junction left unmatched. The germline V gene encodes CDR1 SGHTA and CDR2 FQGNSA. CDR3 size: 14 residues. DNA for the CDR3: TGTGCCAGCAGCCCTAGCGGGCCGACCGATACGCAGTATTTT. It is translated as CASSPSGPTDTQYF.

As to this clone: The same CDR3 is also encoded by other DNA sequences in this sample. The V gene is TRBV18, the J gene TRBJ1-2; 7 positions match TRBD1. CDR1 and CDR2 from the germline V gene are KGHSH and LQKENI. The CDR3 contains 13 residues. The V segment lost 3 bases and the J segment 8 bases; nucleotides outside the gene matches: 6. CDR3 sequence (DNA): TGTGCCAGCTCACCTGGTGAGGGGGCGGGCTACACCTTC. Translating it yields CASSPGEGAGYTF. Complete variable domain (other parts from reference TRBV18 and TRBJ1-2): NAGVMQNPRHLVRRRGQEARLRCSPMKGHSHVYWYRQLPEEGLKFMVYLQKENIIDESGMPKERFSAEFPKEGPSILRIQQVVRGDSAAYFCASSPGEGAGYTFGSGTRLTVV.

V gene TRBV30 combines with J gene TRBJ1-1; TRBD1 matches 7 bases. This CDR3 spans 11 amino acids. CDR1 and CDR2 (germline): GTSNPN, SVGIG (reference sequence). After removal of 2 bases from V and 6 bases from J, the junction contained 0 bases not matched to a gene. The DNA for the CDR3 is TGTGCCTGGAGTCAGGGGGCTGAAGCTTTCTTT. Protein sequence: CAWSQGAEAFF.

This chain connects TRBV24-1 to TRBJ1-1; D may be TRBD1 (5 bases). This CDR3 is 14 amino acids long. V lost 9 bases and J lost 5, with 18 bases in between. CDR1 and CDR2 from the germline V gene are KGHDR and SFDVKD. This CDR3 reads CATRRRGEGTEAFF. CDR3 coding DNA: TGTGCCACCCGACGGCGGGGGGAGGGAACTGAAGCTTTCTTT.

J is TRBJ2-5 and V is TRBV3-1 (or the pseudogene TRBV3-2); TRBD2 aligns across 7 bases. CDR3 length: 16 residues. Trimming removed 3 bases from V and 7 bases from J; junction bases left unmatched: 14. Germline CDR1 LGHDT, CDR2 YNNKEL (reference sequence). The CDR3 is CASSHRPGSPGGTQYF. CDR3 in DNA: TGTGCCAGCAGCCACCGGCCGGGCTCCCCGGGGGGGACCCAGTACTTC.

This chain links TRBV7-2 with TRBJ2-1; a weak D match, TRBD2 (5 bases). The V gene's germline CDR1 is SGHTA and CDR2 FQGNSA. The CDR3 has 14 residues. With 2 bases removed from V and 8 bases from J, the gap between germline ends came to 13 bases. The CDR3 spells CASSLRPGKDEQFF. Written as DNA, the CDR3 is TGTGCCAGCAGCTTACGTCCGGGGAAGGATGAGCAGTTCTTC.

This clone has more than one count but fewer than ten. This chain joins TRBV20-1 and TRBJ1-2; perhaps TRBD1 as D (5 bases). This CDR3 has 13 amino acids. Germline lookup yields CDR1 DFQATT and CDR2 SNEGSKA (reference sequence). V lost 3 bases and J 4 bases, leaving 12 bases between the germline ends. The chain's CDR3 is CSASSGLSYGYTF. The CDR3 coding sequence is TGCAGTGCTAGTTCAGGGCTTTCCTATGGCTACACCTTC.

The rearrangement links TRBV29-1 to TRBJ2-7, with D perhaps matching TRBD1 (5 bases). Germline CDR1 is SQVTM and CDR2 is ANQGSEA. The CDR3 has 12 residues. The V and J ends lost 5 bases and 1 base respectively, with 9 bases between them. CDR3 nucleotides: TGCAGCGTTCAGAAGGGGTCCTACGAGCAGTACTTC. This gives the protein CSVQKGSYEQYF.

The chain uses TRBV6-5 and TRBJ1-4; 7 nucleotides match TRBD1. Germline assignment: CDR1 MNHEY and CDR2 SVGAGI. CDR3 length: 15 amino acids. J gave up 5 bases and V 5 bases, and 8 bases lay outside the gene matches. The CDR3 bases are TGTGCCAGCAGTAAAAACCGGGACAGAAATGAAAAACTGTTTTTT. Residues: CASSKNRDRNEKLFF.

The rearrangement uses TRBV20-1 and TRBJ2-3; D possibly corresponds to TRBD1 (6 bases). Germline V gives CDR1 DFQATT, CDR2 SNEGSKA (reference sequence). Trimming took off 3 bases at V and 4 bases at J, with 14 bases between the two ends. CDR3 length: 14 amino acids. The CDR3 region is CSASRLEGADTQYF. As DNA, the CDR3 is TGCAGTGCTAGTAGGCTAGAGGGGGCAGATACGCAGTATTTT.

This clone showed up just a few times. Other DNA sequences from this sample encode an identical CDR3 as well. The chain carries TRBV5-1 and TRBJ1-2; TRBD1 matches 9 bases. The CDR3 contains 15 residues. The V segment lost 4 bases and the J segment 1 base; nucleotides outside the gene matches: 5. Germline V gives CDR1 SGHRS, CDR2 YFSETQ. CDR3 nucleotide sequence: TGCGCCAGCAGCCCGAGGACAGGGGATAACTATGGCTACACCTTC. As protein: CASSPRTGDNYGYTF.

The V and J genes are TRBV27 and TRBJ1-6; D is uncertain. CDR3 size: 17 residues. Trimming removed 3 bases at V and 13 bases at J, with 25 bases between. The germline gives CDR1 MNHEY, CDR2 SMNVEV (reference sequence). CDR3 coding DNA: TGTGCCAGCAGTTTGCAGGCCCCTTCGAGAAATTTGTTTCCCCTCCACTTT. Encoded protein: CASSLQAPSRNLFPLHF.

The genes are TRBV7-3 and TRBJ1-6; maybe TRBD1 (5 bases). The germline V gene encodes CDR1 SGHTA and CDR2 FQGTGA. Trimming shortened V by 1 base and J by 7 bases, and 14 bases separated the two germline ends. CDR3 length: 16 residues. The CDR3 protein is CASSLNGRGWNSPLHF. The CDR3 DNA reads as TGTGCCAGCAGCTTAAATGGGAGGGGATGGAATTCACCCCTCCACTTT.

In its sample, this clone was seen once. This chain connects TRBV19 to TRBJ1-5; tentatively, D is TRBD1 (5 bases). The CDR3 is 15 amino acids. The germline CDR1 and CDR2 sequences are LNHDA and SQIVND (reference sequence). The V end was cut by 6 bases, the J end by 0 bases, with 12 bases between. Here the CDR3 DNA reads TGTGCCAGTAGGCAGGGAGGTTTTAGCAATCAGCCCCAGCATTTT. It is translated as CASRQGGFSNQPQHF.

The chain recombines TRBV20-1 with TRBJ1-2; unclear D gene. The germline CDR1 and CDR2 sequences are DFQATT and SNEGSKA (reference sequence). Trimming took off 3 bases at V and 5 bases at J, with 10 bases between the two ends. CDR3 length: 12 amino acids. The CDR3 DNA is TGCAGTGCTAGTGAGGCAGATTATGGCTACACCTTC. This translates into CSASEADYGYTF.

This chain connects TRBV27 to TRBJ2-2; a possible D gene is TRBD1 (6 bases). The germline V gene encodes CDR1 MNHEY and CDR2 SMNVEV (reference sequence). Between the trimmed V and J ends, which lost 5 bases and 0 bases, there was a span of 10 bases. The CDR3 length is 15 residues. The CDR3 DNA is TGTGCCAGCAGTGGGTGGACAGCGAACACCGGGGAGCTGTTTTTT. Translating it yields CASSGWTANTGELFF.

The chain recombines TRBV2 with TRBJ1-2, with D possibly matching TRBD1 (6 bases). V lost 7 bases and J 0 bases, leaving 12 bases between the germline ends. This CDR3 comprises 14 residues. The germline V gene has CDR1 SNHLY and CDR2 FYNNEI. CDR3 protein: CASTRGQSNYGYTF. The CDR3 DNA follows: TGTGCCAGCACCCGAGGACAGTCTAACTATGGCTACACCTTC.

J is TRBJ2-5 and V is TRBV7-2, with D possibly being TRBD2 (5 bases). Trimming left V 4 bases short and J 2 bases short, with 14 bases between. Germline lookup yields CDR1 SGHTA and CDR2 FQGNSA. The CDR3 is 15 amino acids. The CDR3 DNA reads as TGTGCCAGCAGCTACGGTCTAGCCCCTCAAGAGACCCAGTACTTC. It translates to CASSYGLAPQETQYF.